One and the same sample provided the 4 T cell receptor beta chains below, sequenced in a study of tumor-infiltrating lymphocytes in localized non-small cell lung cancer. Clones were read by immunoSEQ multiplex PCR, and TCRdb kept only the in-frame ones, dropping some. This table holds approximately 16,000 clones, more than 40% found once. The sample consisted of lung tumor tissue. These TCRs come from a human donor with non-small cell lung cancer.

The J gene is TRBJ2-7, the V gene TRBV7-9; TRBD1 matches at 8 bases. CDR3 length: 13 residues. V lost 4 bases and J lost 3; bases outside the gene matches: 2. CDR1 and CDR2 from the germline V gene are SEHNR and FQNEAQ (reference sequence). The CDR3 nucleotides read TGTGCCAGCAGCTCGACAGGGGACTACGAGCAGTACTTC. This codes for CASSSTGDYEQYF.

V is TRBV11-2 and J is TRBJ2-1; D uncertain. The V end was cut by 1 base, the J end by 5 bases, with 9 bases between. Germline CDR1 is SGHAT and CDR2 is FQNNGV. The CDR3 spans 14 residues. CDR3 loop: CASSLAPLNNEQFF. The CDR3 bases are TGTGCCAGCAGCTTAGCACCTCTTAACAATGAGCAGTTCTTC.

The rearrangement joins TRBV30 to TRBJ1-1; no clear D. V was cut by 1 base and J by 1 base, with 10 bases left in between. In germline, CDR1 is GTSNPN, CDR2 SVGIG (reference sequence). The CDR3 totals 14 residues. CDR3 nucleotide sequence: TGTGCCTGGAGTGCGCGGCGGGGGAACACTGAAGCTTTCTTT. Its translation is CAWSARRGNTEAFF.

This rearrangement joins TRBV5-1 to TRBJ1-2, with TRBD1 matching over 10 bases. The V gene's germline CDR1 is SGHRS and CDR2 YFSETQ. The CDR3 has 16 residues. J was trimmed by 6 bases and V by 5 bases; bases with no gene match: 13. The CDR3 DNA sequence: TGCGCCAGCAGATCCGGGACAGGGGACCTAGTCAATGGCTACACCTTC. The encoded protein is CASRSGTGDLVNGYTF.